This T cell receptor beta chain was captured by sequencing in a study of vaccination effects on CD4 cells after COVID-19. Findings and caveats of the study: A shortage of convalescent patients and an absence of early post-infection timepoints characterized the study.

Here immunoSEQ multiplex PCR was the method, and the copy in TCRdb shows in-frame clones only, minus some. Of roughly 27,000 clones in the sample, roughly 85% were seen once. This clone was found once. Its matching antigen is unknown. Viral peptide pools were used in the ViraFEST assay to expand antigen-specific CD4+ T cells, and sequencing came afterward. Culture lasted over 9 days before CD4+ T cell isolation. Two-dose BNT162b2 or mRNA-1273 vaccination was given to participants. Absence of prior SARS-CoV-2 infection characterized the vaccine recipients, who showed negative nucleocapsid antibodies. In culture with 9.5 to 10 IU/ml IL-2 and around 10 ug/ml peptides, PBMC were grown at roughly 2 million per well. IL-2 medium was substituted for half the medium on days 3 and 7. The V gene end was trimmed by 2 bases and the J gene end by 5 bases; junction bases not matched to a gene: 3. Germline V gene data show CDR1 as SNHLY and CDR2 as FYNNEI. This CDR3 contains 15 residues.

The specimen comprised CD4+ T cells from PBMCs cultured with SARS-CoV-2 spike peptides, sampled after COVID-19 vaccination. This TCR was recovered from a human donor who received a COVID-19 vaccine. Some clones in this sample may be carry-over from other donors' samples. This chain joins TRBV2 and TRBJ1-5, with 10 positions matching TRBD1. Here the CDR3 reads CASSERTGGYQPQHF. For the CDR3, the DNA is TGTGCCAGCAGTGAACGGACAGGGGGTTATCAGCCCCAGCATTTT.